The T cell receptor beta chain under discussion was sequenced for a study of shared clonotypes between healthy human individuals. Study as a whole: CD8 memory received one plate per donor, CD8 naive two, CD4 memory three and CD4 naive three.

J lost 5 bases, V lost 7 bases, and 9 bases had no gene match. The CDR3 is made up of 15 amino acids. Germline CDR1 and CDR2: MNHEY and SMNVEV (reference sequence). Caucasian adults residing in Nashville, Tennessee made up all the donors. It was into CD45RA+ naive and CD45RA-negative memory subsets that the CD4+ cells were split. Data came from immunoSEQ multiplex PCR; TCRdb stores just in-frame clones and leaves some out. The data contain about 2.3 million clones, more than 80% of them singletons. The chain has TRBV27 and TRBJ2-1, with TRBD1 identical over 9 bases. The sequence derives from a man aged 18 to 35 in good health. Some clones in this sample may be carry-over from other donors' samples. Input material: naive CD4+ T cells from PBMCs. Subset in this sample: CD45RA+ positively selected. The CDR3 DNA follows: TGTGCCAGCAATTACCGGGACAGGGCCCACAATGAGCAGTTCTTC. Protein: CASNYRDRAHNEQFF.